This T cell receptor (beta chain) was retrieved from a study of shared clonotypes between healthy human individuals. Study-wide results and limits: Deeper or shallower sequencing was expected to change how clonotypes are shared among donors. In the sorted subsets, rarefaction showed sequencing was incomplete despite large depth. Tissue TCR repertoires likely differ from these blood-only repertoires.

Turning to this clone: The antigen is undetermined.

CDR1 LGHNA and CDR2 YSLEER come from the germline V gene. This CDR3 has 17 residues. V gave up 0 bases and J gave up 3 bases, with 15 bases separating them. Sequenced by immunoSEQ multiplex PCR; TCRdb stores in-frame clones only, minus some. Seen here are 2,500,000 or so clones, about 90% observed once, and the top ten hold around 0.35%. The source of this sequence is a man between 18 and 35 years old in good health. Some clones in this sample may be carry-over from other donors' samples. Sequences were obtained from naive CD4+ T cells from PBMCs. Subset described: CD45RA+ positively selected. The rearrangement links TRBV4-3 to TRBJ2-1, with D perhaps TRBD2 (6 bases). The CDR3 spells CASSQDLGGRHYNEQFF. In nucleotides, the CDR3 is TGCGCCAGCAGCCAAGATCTAGGAGGGAGACACTACAATGAGCAGTTCTTC.